This entry lists 28 T cell receptor beta chains sequenced from one sample in a study of control samples from healthy donors and cancer patients. Clones were read by immunoSEQ multiplex PCR, and TCRdb kept only the in-frame ones, dropping some. This table has approximately 170,000 clones, over 85% appearing once. The specimen was blood. Receptors originate from a young man in good health.

This chain's CDR3 is CASSLNANQPQHF. The DNA for the CDR3 is TGTGCCAGCAGCTTAAACGCCAATCAGCCCCAGCATTTT. This chain joins TRBV7-2 and TRBJ1-5; no definite D call. Trimming took off 2 bases at V and 3 bases at J, with 5 bases between the two ends. The germline V gene encodes CDR1 SGHTA and CDR2 FQGNSA. CDR3 length equals 13 residues.

For this clone: This specimen includes other DNA sequences encoding the same CDR3. The J gene is TRBJ2-7, the V gene TRBV12-3 or TRBV12-4; D uncertain. Trimming removed 1 base from V and 1 base from J, with 5 bases in between. The CDR3 has 13 residues. CDR3 sequence reads: CASSLVASYEQYF. For the CDR3, the DNA is TGTGCCAGCAGTTTAGTTGCTTCCTACGAGCAGTACTTC.

The chain links TRBV3-1 (or the pseudogene TRBV3-2) to TRBJ2-7; D is unclear. V lost 3 bases, J lost 0 bases, and 6 bases lay in between. This CDR3 contains 13 residues. Germline loops: CDR1 LGHDT, CDR2 YNNKEL (reference sequence). Here the CDR3 reads CASSQGYSYEQYF. DNA of the CDR3: TGTGCCAGCAGCCAGGGGTACTCCTACGAGCAGTACTTC.

The chain combines TRBV5-1 with TRBJ2-7, with D possibly being TRBD2 (6 bases). The CDR3 is 16 amino acids. Germline V gives CDR1 SGHRS, CDR2 YFSETQ. Trimming stripped 1 base from V and 1 base from J, with 15 bases between. The CDR3 loop is CASSLKSAGPSYEQYF. The CDR3 DNA sequence: TGCGCCAGCAGCTTGAAGTCAGCGGGTCCTTCCTACGAGCAGTACTTC.

Comment on this clone: This sample also contains other DNA sequences that code for the same CDR3. The gene calls are TRBV4-3 and TRBJ1-5; D uncertain. Trimming removed 0 bases at V and 6 bases at J, with 6 bases between. The CDR3 runs to 13 residues. Per the germline V gene, CDR1 is LGHNA and CDR2 is YSLEER. The DNA for the CDR3 is TGCGCCAGCAGCCAAGACCGGGCTCAGCCCCAGCATTTT. It is translated as CASSQDRAQPQHF.

This clone was observed once. The chain carries TRBV4-2 and TRBJ2-1, with D perhaps matching TRBD1 (5 bases). Germline-derived CDR1 and CDR2 are LGHNA and YNFKEQ. The CDR3 loop spans 15 amino acids. Trimming shortened V by 0 bases and J by 1 base, and 7 bases separated the two germline ends. The CDR3: CASSQDKGSYNEQFF. CDR3 in DNA: TGTGCCAGCAGCCAAGATAAGGGGTCCTACAATGAGCAGTTCTTC.

The V call is TRBV7-9, the J call TRBJ2-5, with D maybe TRBD1 (6 bases). CDR1 is SEHNR, CDR2 FQNEAQ, per germline (reference sequence). The CDR3 length is 15 residues. The V end was cut by 3 bases, the J end by 0 bases, with 11 bases between. The CDR3 is CASSFTGQYQETQYF. DNA for the CDR3: TGTGCCAGCAGCTTTACAGGGCAGTACCAAGAGACCCAGTACTTC.

This chain joins TRBV12-3 or TRBV12-4 and TRBJ1-2; weak D call: TRBD1 (5 bases). The CDR3 consists of 13 residues. V lost 3 bases and J lost 8, with 13 bases in between. The CDR3 nucleotides are TGTGCCAGCAGTTTCGGGACCAGTGGGGGCTACACCTTC. Protein: CASSFGTSGGYTF.

This chain joins TRBV24-1 and TRBJ1-2, with 7 bases fitting TRBD1. The V gene's germline CDR1 is KGHDR and CDR2 SFDVKD. The CDR3 spans 14 residues. V was pared by 4 bases and J by 8 bases, with 9 bases of the junction left unmatched. CDR3 coding DNA: TGTGCCACCAGTGACCTTGACAGGGAGGAAGGCTACACCTTC. Amino acids: CATSDLDREEGYTF.

The chain couples TRBV19 to TRBJ2-1; TRBD2 matches at 15 bases. Germline lookup yields CDR1 LNHDA and CDR2 SQIVND (reference sequence). Trimming took 0 bases from V and 7 from J; bases not matched to a gene: 4. The CDR3 is 17 amino acids. The CDR3 loop is CASSIDRTSGRGNEQFF. The CDR3 coding sequence is TGTGCCAGTAGTATAGATCGGACTAGCGGGAGGGGGAATGAGCAGTTCTTC.

V gene TRBV2 combines with J gene TRBJ2-2, with unresolved D. V was cut by 2 bases and J by 6 bases, with 13 bases left in between. CDR1 SNHLY and CDR2 FYNNEI come from the germline V gene. This CDR3 region has 15 residues. CDR3: CASSESLVEAGELFF. CDR3 DNA sequence: TGTGCCAGCAGTGAATCTCTAGTTGAGGCCGGGGAGCTGTTTTTT.

The chain combines TRBV10-2 with TRBJ1-2; 9 positions agree with TRBD1. This CDR3 contains 13 residues. V lost 4 bases to trimming and J lost 13 bases; unmatched junction nucleotides: 10. Germline V gene sequence: CDR1 WSHSY, CDR2 SAAADI. CDR3 bases: TGCGCCAGCAGTGGGGGACAGGGCTCCTCCAGCACCTTC. Amino acid sequence: CASSGGQGSSSTF.

The V and J genes are TRBV4-2 and TRBJ2-1; TRBD2 is a possible D gene (7 bases). CDR3 length equals 16 residues. Germline CDR1 and CDR2: LGHNA and YNFKEQ. V lost 3 bases, J lost 7 bases, and 19 bases lay in between. The CDR3 loop is CASSHATRGGLNEQFF. As DNA, the CDR3 is TGTGCCAGCAGCCACGCGACGCGCGGGGGCCTTAATGAGCAGTTCTTC.

The chain carries TRBV6-1 and TRBJ2-5; tentatively, D is TRBD1 (6 bases). Germline loops: CDR1 MNHNS, CDR2 SASEGT. The CDR3 contains 13 residues. Between the trimmed V and J ends, which lost 2 bases and 5 bases, there was a span of 9 bases. This CDR3 is CASSETGRETQYF. Here the CDR3 DNA reads TGTGCCAGCAGTGAAACAGGGCGGGAGACCCAGTACTTC.

This clone occurred once. The V gene is TRBV6-1, the J gene TRBJ1-2; D gene uncertain. CDR1 and CDR2 (germline): MNHNS, SASEGT. The CDR3 runs to 14 residues. V dropped 1 base and J dropped 5 bases, with 11 bases sitting between them. CDR3 sequence: CASSEGWADYGYTF. CDR3 sequence (DNA): TGTGCCAGCAGTGAAGGTTGGGCGGATTATGGCTACACCTTC.

V and J are TRBV6-5 and TRBJ1-1; D ambiguous. Germline lookup yields CDR1 MNHEY and CDR2 SVGAGI. The CDR3 has 14 amino acids. Trimming shortened V by 4 bases and J by 0 bases, and 9 bases separated the two germline ends. The CDR3 DNA is TGTGCCAGCAGTTCCGGACCCTTGAACACTGAAGCTTTCTTT. Its protein is CASSSGPLNTEAFF.

This chain links TRBV18 with TRBJ2-7; D unresolved. The CDR3 length is 13 residues. Deletions cut 6 bases from V and 0 bases from J, with 9 bases between. Germline V gene lookup returns CDR1 KGHSH and CDR2 LQKENI. CDR3 in amino acids: CASSAVGSYEQYF. DNA of the CDR3: TGTGCCAGCTCTGCGGTAGGCTCCTACGAGCAGTACTTC.

This clone occurred once. The chain couples TRBV18 to TRBJ2-5; D is undetermined. The CDR3 covers 14 residues. Germline V gene data show CDR1 as KGHSH and CDR2 as LQKENI. Trimming cost V 3 bases and J 4 bases, with 12 bases left between them. CDR3 sequence reads: CASSPGPTAETQYF. The DNA of the CDR3 is TGTGCCAGCTCACCCGGACCCACCGCAGAGACCCAGTACTTC.

This chain uses TRBV7-9 with TRBJ1-1; 7 bases agree with TRBD1. With V trimmed by 6 bases and J by 7 bases, 8 bases remained unmatched. CDR1 and CDR2 from the germline V gene are SEHNR and FQNEAQ (reference sequence). The CDR3 covers 13 residues. CDR3 coding DNA: TGTGCCAGCAGGTTACAGGACAGGAATGAAGCTTTCTTT. It translates to CASRLQDRNEAFF. The whole variable domain, remainder taken from reference TRBV7-9 and TRBJ1-1, is DTGVSQNPRHKITKRGQNVTFRCDPISEHNRLYWYRQTLGQGPEFLTYFQNEAQLEKSRLLSDRFSAERPKGSFSTLEIQRTEQGDSAMYLCASRLQDRNEAFFGQGTRLTVV.

This clone was counted a few times. This chain uses TRBV6-2 or TRBV6-3 with TRBJ1-6; unclear D gene. CDR3 length equals 14 residues. V dropped 0 bases and J dropped 5 bases, with 5 bases sitting between them. Germline CDR1 reads MNHEY; CDR2 reads SVGEGT. CDR3 DNA sequence: TGTGCCAGCAGTTACTCCTATAATAATTCACCCCTCCACTTT. It codes for CASSYSYNNSPLHF.

This chain joins TRBV4-1 and TRBJ2-7, with 9 nucleotides matching TRBD2. CDR3 length equals 16 residues. The ends lost 1 base at V and 1 base at J; junction bases unmatched: 5. The germline gives CDR1 MGHRA, CDR2 YSYEKL. CDR3 protein: CASSQVGLAGSYEQYF. CDR3 in DNA: TGCGCCAGCAGCCAAGTAGGGCTAGCGGGGTCCTACGAGCAGTACTTC.

The chain joins TRBV4-1 to TRBJ2-2; 9 bases fit TRBD2. In germline, CDR1 is MGHRA, CDR2 YSYEKL. Trimming removed 1 base from V and 6 bases from J; junction bases left unmatched: 9. This CDR3 has 17 residues. Here the CDR3 DNA reads TGCGCCAGCAGCCAAGGTGGCGGGAGGGCCATTGCCGGGGAGCTGTTTTTT. Its protein product is CASSQGGGRAIAGELFF.

This clone was counted once. The genes are TRBV7-9 and TRBJ2-4; D not certain. The CDR3 sequence is 11 residues long. Germline-derived CDR1 and CDR2 are SEHNR and FQNEAQ (reference sequence). V lost 5 bases, J lost 8 bases, and 7 bases lay in between. CDR3 amino acids: CASSRADIQYF. The CDR3 DNA reads as TGTGCCAGCAGCCGAGCTGACATTCAGTACTTC. Full variable domain (rest looked up from reference TRBV7-9 and TRBJ2-4): DTGVSQNPRHKITKRGQNVTFRCDPISEHNRLYWYRQTLGQGPEFLTYFQNEAQLEKSRLLSDRFSAERPKGSFSTLEIQRTEQGDSAMYLCASSRADIQYFGAGTRLSVL.

The rearrangement joins TRBV12-2 to TRBJ1-1. TRBV12-2 is a recognized pseudogene. The CDR3 has 11 amino acids. The CDR3 spells CAQRRITEAFF. The DNA of the CDR3 is TGTGCACAGCGGAGGATCACTGAAGCTTTCTTT.

The V and J genes are TRBV10-2 and TRBJ1-5, with D possibly being TRBD1 (5 bases). The CDR3 contains 15 residues. Germline V gives CDR1 WSHSY, CDR2 SAAADI. Trimming took off 1 base at V and 4 bases at J, with 11 bases between the two ends. The CDR3 sequence is CASSEFGGRNQPQHF. In DNA form, the CDR3 reads TGCGCCAGCAGTGAGTTTGGGGGTCGGAATCAGCCCCAGCATTTT.

This rearrangement joins TRBV11-2 to TRBJ2-5; D is possibly TRBD1 (6 bases). Germline V gene data show CDR1 as SGHAT and CDR2 as FQNNGV. This CDR3 region has 14 residues. The V end lost 5 bases, the J end lost 5 bases, and 15 bases lay between the germline ends. CDR3 bases: TGTGCCAGCAGCCCAACAGGGTTTTCGGAGACCCAGTACTTC. Translation: CASSPTGFSETQYF.

The chain couples TRBV9 to TRBJ2-1, with D uncertain. Trimming took 4 bases from V and 0 from J, leaving 8 bases between them. CDR1 is SGDLS, CDR2 YYNGEE, per germline. This CDR3 has 14 amino acids. CDR3 residues: CASSPLSSYNEQFF. The CDR3, as DNA: TGTGCCAGCAGCCCCCTGAGCTCCTACAATGAGCAGTTCTTC.

The rearrangement uses TRBV27 and TRBJ2-3; TRBD2 matches at 9 bases. This CDR3 comprises 15 residues. After removal of 6 bases from V and 1 base from J, the junction contained 5 bases not matched to a gene. Germline CDR1 reads MNHEY; CDR2 reads SMNVEV (reference sequence). The CDR3 reads CASSPGLAGTDTQYF. For the CDR3, the DNA is TGTGCCAGCAGCCCGGGACTAGCTGGCACAGATACGCAGTATTTT.